The source of this T cell receptor beta chain is a study of immune heterogeneity within non-small cell lung tumors. Study-wide results and limits: There were identical dominant CDR3 beta clonotypes recurring across tumor sites within a patient, together with site-unique high-frequency clones. High-frequency T-cell receptor beta clonotypes differed largely between individual patients. Local tumor mutational burden and local T-cell repertoire clonality showed a moderate significant correlation, R 0.3 to 0.4.

This clonotype is medium-sized (0.01 to 0.1%). Antigen specificity is unknown. Template input, which was bulk tumor genomic DNA, totaled 600 to 650 ng per sample. Several far-apart biopsies were taken per primary tumor during surgery. The cohort was untreated, with newly diagnosed non-small cell lung cancer undergoing curative surgery. Amplification of the TCR beta CDR3 was achieved through multiplex PCR with 32 V and 13 J primers. TCRdb called the multiplex PCR reads again in MiXCR, with one record for every CDR3 protein. The data hold thousands of distinct CDR3 sequences, with more than 20% observed a single time. The sequenced sample was lung tumor tissue. This sequence originates from a man aged 60 to 75 with non-small cell lung cancer.

The CDR3 nucleotides are TGTGCCAGCCATGCCGGGTCTGGGGCCAACGTCCTGACTTTC. This encodes CASHAGSGANVLTF. The J gene is TRBJ2-6, the V gene TRBV28; D remains unclear. Germline assignment: CDR1 MDHEN and CDR2 SYDVKM. The CDR3 contains 14 residues. V lost 8 bases and J 1 base, leaving 9 bases between the germline ends.